This TCR beta chain was captured in a study of metastatic and nonmetastatic thyroid tumors (dated by TCRdb to the early 2020s). At the level of the whole study: Repertoires were compared across peripheral blood and tumor or nodule tissue samples from malignant and benign thyroid patients. What the study reported, not specific to this receptor: In both blood and tumor samples, TCR beta diversity was reported to be significantly higher in malignant tumors than in benign nodules.

The germline V gene gives CDR1 as MNHEY and CDR2 as SVGEGT. The cysteine opens and the phenylalanine closes a CDR3 of 15 amino acids. Only CDR3 DNA is held: 45 bases, read in frame from base 1. Clipping removes 6 bases from V and 5 bases from J, with 9 as the unmatched junction base count. The method behind the library was PCR. Data came from an Illumina HiSeq 4000. The TCR beta-chain CDR3 region of each patient was profiled by high-throughput sequencing. Regarding the original processing steps: CDR3 differences across clinicopathological groups were used to build a classifier for discriminating distant-metastatic papillary thyroid cancer patients. The Shannon index was used to assess repertoire diversity, and the Morisita-Horn index was used to assess tumor-blood repertoire similarity. TCRdb trimmed public reads at Q25 via fastp, called clones via MiXCR and kept in-frame beta chains. The authors' filters were not applied to this entry. The sample table holds roughly 83,000 clones, of which about 15% were seen once. Roughly 3.6% of the sample belongs to the ten largest clones.

No treatment had been received by any patient before thyroid surgery. The study retrospectively analysed patient clinical samples collected from about 2012 to 2019 using T-cell receptor beta sequencing. This clone was counted many times. Its recognized antigen is unknown. Base-call qualities are not available, and no considerably larger clone is one nucleotide away. This chain is built from TRBV6-2 or TRBV6-3 and TRBJ2-5; 10 junctional bases match TRBD2. The origin of this receptor is a female donor with papillary thyroid cancer or a benign thyroid nodule (not recorded which). Some clones in this sample may be carry-over from other donors' samples. The sequenced sample was blood. The CDR3 is CASRPIAGGRETQYF. The nucleotides are TGTGCCAGCAGGCCTATAGCGGGGGGCAGGGAGACCCAGTACTTC.